This is a list of T cell receptor beta chains from one sample in a study of CD8+CD57+ T cells in acquired aplastic anemia. MiXCR, applied by TCRdb to the reads, yields one record per CDR3 protein. Altogether about 420,000 distinct CDR3 sequences are present, 60% to 80% being singletons, with the ten largest covering 4%. The sequenced sample was sorted CD4+, CD8+, or CD8+CD57+ T cells (not recorded which) from PBMCs. Receptors originate from a human donor in good health, serving as a control. Each CDR3 is given with its conserved first and last residue. A D gene is named only where the DNA matches it firmly. Clone size is given for some rows only: seen once, a few or many times, or a class if the clone is expanded.

TRBJ1-2,TRBD1,many,TRBV29-1,TGCAGCGCAAACACGGGACAGGGGCGAGGCTACACCTTC,CSANTGQGRGYTF
TRBJ1-1,.,.,TRBV7-2,TGTGCCAGCAAGCGGACAGAGGCGAACACTGAAGCTTTCTTT,CASKRTEANTEAFF
TRBJ2-1,.,.,TRBV2,TGTGCCAGCAGTGAAGCGATCCGGTGGGGCAATGAGCAGTTCTTC,CASSEAIRWGNEQFF
TRBJ2-6,.,.,TRBV5-5,TGTGCCAGCACTGGTACAACTGGGGCCAACGTCCTGACTTTC,CASTGTTGANVLTF
TRBJ1-1,.,.,TRBV7-2,TGCGCCAGCAGCACGGGAAGGGGCCCTCCTGAAGCTTTCTTT,CASSTGRGPPEAFF
TRBJ2-1,.,.,TRBV5-4,TGTGCCAGCAGCTTTGCCCGTAAGCAGTTCTTC,CASSFARKQFF
TRBJ1-5,.,once,TRBV11-3,TGTGCCAGCAGCCCGACGGGCCTTGATAGCAATCAGCCCCAGCATTTT,CASSPTGLDSNQPQHF
TRBJ1-3,.,many,TRBV29-1,TGCAGCGTTGAAAGCTACTCTGGAAACACCATATATTTT,CSVESYSGNTIYF
TRBJ1-6,.,.,TRBV19,TGTGCCAGCAGCCCCCTGGGGGGGGCGGGAGGTTCACCCCTCCACTTT,CASSPLGGAGGSPLHF
TRBJ1-5,.,many,TRBV27,TGTGCCAGCAGCTTGTATGGACAGATTGGCAATCAGCCCCAGCATTTT,CASSLYGQIGNQPQHF
TRBJ2-1,.,many,TRBV18,TGTGCCAGCTCAACTCAAGACACTTACAATGAGCAGTTCTTC,CASSTQDTYNEQFF
TRBJ2-7,TRBD2,many,TRBV6-5,TGTGCCAGCAGAACTAGCGGGGGGGCCTACGAGCAGTACTTC,CASRTSGGAYEQYF
TRBJ2-3,.,.,TRBV20-1,TGCAGTGCTAGCCCGGGACGGACCCAAGATACGCAGTATTTT,CSASPGRTQDTQYF
TRBJ2-3,TRBD2,.,TRBV2,TGTGCCAGCTTACGCCCGGGACTAGAGGTAGATACGCAGTATTTT,CASLRPGLEVDTQYF